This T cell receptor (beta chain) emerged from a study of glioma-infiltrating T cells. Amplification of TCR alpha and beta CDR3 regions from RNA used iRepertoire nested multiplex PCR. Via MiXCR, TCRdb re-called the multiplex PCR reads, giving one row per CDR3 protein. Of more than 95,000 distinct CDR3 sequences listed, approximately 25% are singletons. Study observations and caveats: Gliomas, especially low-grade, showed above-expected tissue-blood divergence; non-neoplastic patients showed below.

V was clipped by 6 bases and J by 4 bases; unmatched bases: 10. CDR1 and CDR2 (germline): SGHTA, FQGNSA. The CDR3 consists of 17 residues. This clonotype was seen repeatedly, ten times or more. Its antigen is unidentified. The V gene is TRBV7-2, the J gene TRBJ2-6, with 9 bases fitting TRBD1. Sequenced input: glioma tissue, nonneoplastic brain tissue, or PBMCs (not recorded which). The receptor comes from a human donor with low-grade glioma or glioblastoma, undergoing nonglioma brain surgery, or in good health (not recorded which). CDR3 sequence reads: CASRPGTGKFGANVLTF. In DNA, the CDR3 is TGTGCCAGCAGGCCCGGGACAGGGAAGTTCGGGGCCAACGTCCTGACTTTC.